This entry lists 26 T cell receptor beta chains sequenced from one sample in a study of beta chain features in type 1 diabetes. Investigators reverse transcribed all isolated RNA, so they sequenced expressed TCRB transcripts. Profiled with immunoSEQ multiplex PCR; TCRdb holds only in-frame clones, not every one. The sample contains 200,000 to 250,000 clones, roughly 70% of which appear only once. Input material: naive CD4+ T cells from blood. These TCRs come from a man aged 25 to 40 in good health.

This clone was recorded a few times. The rearrangement uses TRBV29-1 and TRBJ2-1; D is perhaps TRBD2 (6 bases). This CDR3 has 14 amino acids. CDR1 and CDR2 (germline): SQVTM, ANQGSEA. With 6 bases removed from V and 5 bases from J, the gap between germline ends came to 17 bases. The CDR3 nucleotides are TGCAGCGTGCGTCAACTAGCAACAGACAATGAGCAGTTCTTC. Translated: CSVRQLATDNEQFF.

This chain links TRBV30 with TRBJ1-1; D gene ambiguous. Trimming pared 1 base from V and 11 bases from J, leaving 11 bases between. The CDR3 covers 11 residues. Germline-derived CDR1 and CDR2 are GTSNPN and SVGIG (reference sequence). CDR3 sequence (DNA): TGTGCCTGGAGTGAGACGGGAAAGGCTTTCTTT. This gives the protein CAWSETGKAFF. The whole variable domain, remainder taken from reference TRBV30 and TRBJ1-1, is SQTIHQWPATLVQPVGSPLSLECTVEGTSNPNLYWYRQAAGRGLQLLFYSVGIGQISSEVPQNLSASRPQDRQFILSSKKLLLSDSGFYLCAWSETGKAFFGQGTRLTVV.

J is TRBJ2-7 and V is TRBV2, with TRBD1 identical over 8 bases. This CDR3 is built from 14 residues. V lost 6 bases to trimming and J lost 6 bases; unmatched junction nucleotides: 10. Germline V lookup: CDR1 SNHLY, CDR2 FYNNEI. CDR3 bases: TGTGCCAGCAGCCCGGACAGGGTGGTCGCCGAGCAGTACTTC. This encodes CASSPDRVVAEQYF.

DNA of the CDR3: TGTGCCAGCAGCCAAGATCATAGGGCCTACTATGGCTACACCTTC. Its translation is CASSQDHRAYYGYTF. The genes are TRBV14 and TRBJ1-2; no definite D call. The CDR3 runs to 15 residues. The V gene lost 0 bases and the J gene lost 3 bases, with 11 bases spanning the gap. Germline CDR1 SGHDN, CDR2 FVKESK.

This rearrangement joins TRBV2 to TRBJ2-5, with TRBD2 matching over 7 bases. Germline V lookup: CDR1 SNHLY, CDR2 FYNNEI. J gave up 7 bases and V 1 base, and 3 bases lay outside the gene matches. The CDR3 covers 13 residues. Here the CDR3 reads CASSEGEGWTQYF. The CDR3 DNA sequence: TGTGCCAGCAGTGAAGGGGAGGGCTGGACCCAGTACTTC.

The V and J genes are TRBV11-3 and TRBJ2-1; D is possibly TRBD2 (6 bases). Germline V gene lookup returns CDR1 SGHNT and CDR2 YENEEA. The CDR3 runs to 16 residues. Trimming took off 1 base at V and 0 bases at J, with 10 bases between the two ends. CDR3 region: CASSLGRGSSYNEQFF. In nucleotides, the CDR3 is TGTGCCAGCAGCTTAGGGCGGGGAAGCTCCTACAATGAGCAGTTCTTC.

The chain links TRBV28 to TRBJ2-4; 11 positions agree with TRBD1. The V gene's germline CDR1 is MDHEN and CDR2 SYDVKM. J was trimmed by 5 bases and V by 2 bases; bases with no gene match: 2. CDR3 length: 15 amino acids. The CDR3 DNA follows: TGTGCCAGCAGTTTAAAGGACAGGGGGCAAAACATTCAGTACTTC. It is translated as CASSLKDRGQNIQYF.

The chain uses TRBV11-2 and TRBJ2-1; 10 bases agree with TRBD2. The germline gives CDR1 SGHAT, CDR2 FQNNGV. J gave up 8 bases and V 2 bases, and 9 bases lay outside the gene matches. The CDR3 has 16 amino acids. As DNA, the CDR3 is TGTGCCAGCAGCTTACGGCTAGCGGGAGATTTCCATGAGCAGTTCTTC. This sequence encodes CASSLRLAGDFHEQFF. The full variable domain, its missing parts supplied by reference TRBV11-2 and TRBJ2-1, is EAGVAQSPRYKIIEKRQSVAFWCNPISGHATLYWYQQILGQGPKLLIQFQNNGVVDDSQLPKDRFSAERLKGVDSTLKIQPAKLEDSAVYLCASSLRLAGDFHEQFFGPGTRLTVL.

This chain uses TRBV7-9 with TRBJ2-3, with 9 positions matching TRBD2. The CDR3 loop spans 15 amino acids. V shed 4 bases and J 8 bases; nucleotides not matched to a gene: 10. Germline V CDR1 and CDR2: SEHNR, FQNEAQ (reference sequence). The CDR3: CASSSLGAGGTTQYF. As DNA, the CDR3 is TGTGCCAGCAGCTCCCTGGGAGCGGGAGGAACTACGCAGTATTTT.

This chain uses TRBV29-1 with TRBJ2-7; 7 bases line up with TRBD1. CDR1 is SQVTM, CDR2 ANQGSEA, per germline. V was clipped by 5 bases and J by 6 bases; unmatched bases: 4. The CDR3 sequence is 11 residues long. The CDR3 loop is CSVSTGSEQYF. The DNA for the CDR3 is TGCAGCGTTTCGACAGGGAGCGAGCAGTACTTC.

V is TRBV5-4 and J is TRBJ2-5; TRBD2 matches 13 bases. The CDR3 is 20 residues long. Germline assignment: CDR1 SGHNT and CDR2 YYREEE (reference sequence). V shed 2 bases and J 2 bases; nucleotides not matched to a gene: 15. The CDR3 DNA is TGTGCCAGCAGCTTTGGGGCCCTAGGACTAGCGGGAGCCCGTCAAGAGACCCAGTACTTC. It codes for CASSFGALGLAGARQETQYF.

The chain employs TRBV29-1 and TRBJ2-1; TRBD1 agrees at 8 bases. The V segment lost 7 bases and the J segment 9 bases; nucleotides outside the gene matches: 2. The CDR3 has 10 residues. Germline V CDR1 and CDR2: SQVTM, ANQGSEA. As DNA, the CDR3 is TGCAGCGCCGACAGGGGTGAGCAGTTCTTC. Translating gives CSADRGEQFF.

This clone was seen a few times. This rearrangement joins TRBV29-1 to TRBJ2-7; D is possibly TRBD1 (6 bases). V was pared by 7 bases and J by 6 bases, with 16 bases between. The CDR3 totals 12 residues. Germline CDR1 is SQVTM and CDR2 is ANQGSEA. Written as DNA, the CDR3 is TGCAGCGCGAATCAGGGGCTGGGCGAGCAGTACTTC. The encoded protein is CSANQGLGEQYF.

V gene TRBV30 combines with J gene TRBJ2-1, with D maybe TRBD1 (5 bases). The CDR3 contains 13 residues. Trimming left V 4 bases short and J 5 bases short, with 12 bases between. CDR1 and CDR2 from the germline V gene are GTSNPN and SVGIG (reference sequence). The CDR3 bases are TGTGCCTGGAACAGACAGATTCACAATGAGCAGTTCTTC. This sequence encodes CAWNRQIHNEQFF.

The CDR3 is CASSSGSVETQYF. Here the CDR3 DNA reads TGTGCCAGCTCTAGCGGGAGCGTGGAGACCCAGTACTTC. The chain recombines TRBV25-1 with TRBJ2-5, with TRBD2 matching over 10 bases. In germline, CDR1 is MGHDK, CDR2 SYGVNS. The CDR3 length is 13 residues. V lost 8 bases to trimming and J lost 5 bases; unmatched junction nucleotides: 5.

This clone was counted a single time. The V gene is TRBV4-2, the J gene TRBJ2-1; 10 bases are shared with TRBD2. Germline V gene sequence: CDR1 LGHNA, CDR2 YNFKEQ. V lost 2 bases to trimming and J lost 5 bases; unmatched junction nucleotides: 3. This CDR3 comprises 15 residues. For the CDR3, the DNA is TGTGCCAGCAGCCAAAGCGGGGGGGCCCACAATGAGCAGTTCTTC. Translated, it gives CASSQSGGAHNEQFF.

This chain joins TRBV4-3 and TRBJ2-1; TRBD2 might be the D (6 bases). The germline V gene has CDR1 LGHNA and CDR2 YSLEER. This CDR3 contains 14 residues. Deletions cut 1 base from V and 7 bases from J, with 11 bases between. As DNA, the CDR3 is TGCGCCAGCAGCCAAGTGATCGCGGGGAATGAGCAGTTCTTC. Residues: CASSQVIAGNEQFF.

The J gene is TRBJ1-1, the V gene TRBV7-9; 7 bases match TRBD1. The length of the CDR3 is 15 residues. Per germline, CDR1 SEHNR and CDR2 FQNEAQ (reference sequence). Losses at the gene ends were 4 bases for V and 1 base for J; bases not matched to a gene: 6. DNA of the CDR3: TGTGCCAGCAGCTCGACAGGGAAGGGGAACACTGAAGCTTTCTTT. Protein sequence: CASSSTGKGNTEAFF.

This rearrangement joins TRBV25-1 to TRBJ1-2; D is uncertain. Trimming cost V 4 bases and J 8 bases, with 8 bases left between them. Germline CDR1 is MGHDK and CDR2 is SYGVNS. The CDR3 has 11 amino acids. The CDR3 is CASSALLGYTF. The DNA for the CDR3 is TGTGCCAGCAGTGCTCTCTTGGGCTACACCTTC.

This rearrangement joins TRBV30 to TRBJ2-1, with D perhaps matching TRBD2 (5 bases). The V and J ends lost 5 bases and 11 bases respectively, with 22 bases between them. This CDR3 spans 14 amino acids. CDR1 is GTSNPN and CDR2 is SVGIG in the germline V gene (reference sequence). The CDR3 nucleotides are TGTGCCTGGCTGGGCCGAGGGATGGAAAGAAAGCAGTTCTTC. It is translated as CAWLGRGMERKQFF.

This chain links TRBV23-1 with TRBJ2-6; D may be TRBD1 (5 bases). TRBV23-1 is known as an ORF, though its function is uncertain. This CDR3 has 19 amino acids. V lost 0 bases, J lost 0 bases, and 15 bases lay in between. The CDR3 reads CASSQSVSGMNSGANVLTF. The CDR3 DNA sequence: TGCGCCAGCAGTCAATCTGTATCAGGGATGAACTCTGGGGCCAACGTCCTGACTTTC.

The chain is built from TRBV30 and TRBJ1-5; a weak D match, TRBD1 (5 bases). V was clipped by 3 bases and J by 2 bases, with 11 bases between them. This CDR3 is built from 14 residues. The V gene's germline CDR1 is GTSNPN and CDR2 SVGIG (reference sequence). The CDR3 is CAWSGDLGNQPQHF. The CDR3 region has the DNA TGTGCCTGGAGCGGGGACCTGGGCAATCAGCCCCAGCATTTT. The whole variable domain, filled in from reference TRBV30 and TRBJ1-5, reads SQTIHQWPATLVQPVGSPLSLECTVEGTSNPNLYWYRQAAGRGLQLLFYSVGIGQISSEVPQNLSASRPQDRQFILSSKKLLLSDSGFYLCAWSGDLGNQPQHFGDGTRLSIL.

CDR3 nucleotide sequence: TGTGCCAGCAGATCCCGCATAAGAGGCACTGAAGCTTTCTTT. This encodes CASRSRIRGTEAFF. The genes are TRBV6-5 and TRBJ1-1; no clear D. This CDR3 comprises 14 residues. The V end was cut by 6 bases, the J end by 4 bases, with 15 bases between. Germline CDR1 is MNHEY and CDR2 is SVGAGI.

The V call is TRBV7-2, the J call TRBJ2-1; 13 nucleotides match TRBD2. V gave up 5 bases and J gave up 1 base; unmatched junction bases: 5. The CDR3 is 17 amino acids. Germline lookup yields CDR1 SGHTA and CDR2 FQGNSA. The CDR3 sequence: CASSPRTSGRSYNEQFF. The DNA for the CDR3 is TGTGCCAGCAGCCCTCGGACTAGCGGGAGATCCTACAATGAGCAGTTCTTC.

The gene calls are TRBV28 and TRBJ2-6; D unresolved. V was clipped by 4 bases and J by 4 bases, with 14 bases between them. The CDR3 covers 16 residues. Germline V gene data show CDR1 as MDHEN and CDR2 as SYDVKM. CDR3 nucleotide sequence: TGTGCCAGCAGTTCGAAGAAAGGTTGGGGGGCCAACGTCCTGACTTTC. This encodes CASSSKKGWGANVLTF. The full variable domain, with the rest looked up from reference TRBV28 and TRBJ2-6, is DVKVTQSSRYLVKRTGEKVFLECVQDMDHENMFWYRQDPGLGLRLIYFSYDVKMKEKGDIPEGYSVSREKKERFSLILESASTNQTSMYLCASSSKKGWGANVLTFGAGSRLTVL.

V is TRBV15 and J is TRBJ2-1, with D perhaps matching TRBD1 or TRBD2 (5 bases each). Deletions cut 1 base from V and 9 bases from J, with 25 bases between. In germline, CDR1 is LNHNV, CDR2 YYDKDF (reference sequence). CDR3 length: 18 residues. CDR3 protein: CATSRAPTRGHRGAEQFF. The DNA for the CDR3 is TGTGCCACCAGCAGAGCCCCCACCCGGGGCCACCGCGGCGCTGAGCAGTTCTTC.